This T cell receptor beta chain was obtained from a study of T cells after yellow fever vaccination. Overall study context: Preparing low-cell-number fractions relied on SMART-Seq v4 Ultra Low Input. The study, taken as a whole, reports: Though it reached lower strength, the secondary response hit its peak faster, day 5 versus 15. A large majority of primary-vaccination clones showed up again after the booster (96% CD4, around 90% CD8).

This CDR3 spans 15 amino acids. Trimming stripped 6 bases from V and 5 bases from J, with 19 bases between. 5'RACE template switching generated TCR cDNA, adding a universal primer site and UMIs. TCRdb ran MiXCR on the 5' RACE reads and lists one entry per CDR3 protein. The repertoire holds roughly 120,000 distinct CDR3 sequences, with approximately 7% as singletons. This clonotype was observed a handful of times. Its antigen is unknown. A much more abundant neighbour one base away suggests this may be a read error. The sequence was obtained from a man younger than 30 who received the YFV17D yellow fever vaccine. The chain uses TRBV12-3 or TRBV12-4 and TRBJ2-5; D may correspond to TRBD1 or TRBD2 (6 bases each). Specimen: CD4+ T cells sorted from PBMCs, collected around 10 days after the first yellow fever vaccination. In DNA, the CDR3 is TGTGCCAGCAGCCCGGGGACGGGGGCGAGTGAGACCCAGTACTTC. Amino acids: CASSPGTGASETQYF.